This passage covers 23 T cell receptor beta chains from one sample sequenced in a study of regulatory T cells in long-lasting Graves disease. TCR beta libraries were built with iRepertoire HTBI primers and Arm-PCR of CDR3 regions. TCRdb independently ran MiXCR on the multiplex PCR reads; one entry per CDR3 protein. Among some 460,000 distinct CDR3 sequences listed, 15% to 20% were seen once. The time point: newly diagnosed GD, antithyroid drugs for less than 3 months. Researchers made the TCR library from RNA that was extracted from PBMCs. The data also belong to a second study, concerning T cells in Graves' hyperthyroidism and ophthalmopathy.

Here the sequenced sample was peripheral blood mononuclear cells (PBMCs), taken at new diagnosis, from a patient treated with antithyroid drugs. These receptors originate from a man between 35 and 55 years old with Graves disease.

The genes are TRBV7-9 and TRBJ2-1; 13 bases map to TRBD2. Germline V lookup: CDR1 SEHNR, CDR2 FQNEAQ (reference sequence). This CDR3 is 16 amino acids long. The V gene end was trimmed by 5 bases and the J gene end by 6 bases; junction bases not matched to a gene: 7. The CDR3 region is CASSARTSGSFNEQFF. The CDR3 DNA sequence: TGTGCCAGCAGCGCCCGGACTAGCGGGAGTTTCAATGAGCAGTTCTTC.

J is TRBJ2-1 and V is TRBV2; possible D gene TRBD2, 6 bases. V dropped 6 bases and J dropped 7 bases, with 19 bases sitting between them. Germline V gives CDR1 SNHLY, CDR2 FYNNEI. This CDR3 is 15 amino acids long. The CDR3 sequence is CASRPRGTLSNEQFF. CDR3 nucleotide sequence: TGTGCCAGCAGGCCGCGCGGGACTTTGAGTAATGAGCAGTTCTTC.

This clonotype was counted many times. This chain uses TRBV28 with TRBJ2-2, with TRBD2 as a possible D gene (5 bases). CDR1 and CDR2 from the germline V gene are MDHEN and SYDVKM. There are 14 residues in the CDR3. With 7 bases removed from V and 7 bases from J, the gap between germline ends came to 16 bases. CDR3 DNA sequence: TGTGCCAGCAACTTGGGGAGTACGGGCGGGGAGCTGTTTTTT. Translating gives CASNLGSTGGELFF.

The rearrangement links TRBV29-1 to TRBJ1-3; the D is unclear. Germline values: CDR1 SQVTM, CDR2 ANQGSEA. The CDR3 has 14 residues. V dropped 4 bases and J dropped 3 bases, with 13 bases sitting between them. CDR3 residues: CSVGSGENGNTIYF. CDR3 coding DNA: TGCAGCGTTGGGTCCGGGGAGAATGGAAACACCATATATTTT.

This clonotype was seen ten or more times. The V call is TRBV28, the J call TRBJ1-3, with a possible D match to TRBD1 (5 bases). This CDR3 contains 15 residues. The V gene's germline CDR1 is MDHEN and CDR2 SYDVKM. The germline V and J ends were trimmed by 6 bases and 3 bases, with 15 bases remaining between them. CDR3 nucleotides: TGTGCCAGCAGCTCTAGAGGGACGGATGGAAACACCATATATTTT. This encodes CASSSRGTDGNTIYF.

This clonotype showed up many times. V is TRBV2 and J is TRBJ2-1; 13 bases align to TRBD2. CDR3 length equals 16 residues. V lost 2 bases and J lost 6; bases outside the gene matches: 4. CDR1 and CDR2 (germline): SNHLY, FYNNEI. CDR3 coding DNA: TGTGCCAGCAGTGAAAGGACTAGCGGGAGCGGCAATGAGCAGTTCTTC. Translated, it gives CASSERTSGSGNEQFF.

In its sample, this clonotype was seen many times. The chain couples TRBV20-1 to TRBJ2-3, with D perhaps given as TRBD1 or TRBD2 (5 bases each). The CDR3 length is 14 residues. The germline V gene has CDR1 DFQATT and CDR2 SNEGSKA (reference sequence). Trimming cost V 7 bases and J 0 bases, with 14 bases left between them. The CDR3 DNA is TGCAGTGTTCCGGGACCTCCTAGCACAGATACGCAGTATTTT. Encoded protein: CSVPGPPSTDTQYF.

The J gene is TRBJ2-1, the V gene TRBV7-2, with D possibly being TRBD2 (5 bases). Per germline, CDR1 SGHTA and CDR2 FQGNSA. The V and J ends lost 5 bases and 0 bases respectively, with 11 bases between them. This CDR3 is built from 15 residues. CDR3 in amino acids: CASSTSGNSYNEQFF. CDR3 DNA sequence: TGTGCCAGCAGCACAAGCGGTAACTCCTACAATGAGCAGTTCTTC.

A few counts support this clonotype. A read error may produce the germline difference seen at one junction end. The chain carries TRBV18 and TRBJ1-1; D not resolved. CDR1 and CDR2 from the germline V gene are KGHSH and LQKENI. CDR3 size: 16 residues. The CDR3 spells CASPPRQSKMNTEAFF. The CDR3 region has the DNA TGTGCCAGCCCACCACGTCAGTCTAAGATGAACACTGAAGCTTTCTTT.

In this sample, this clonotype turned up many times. The chain's CDR3 is CASSYSLAGGDTQYF. The CDR3 DNA reads as TGTGCCAGCAGTTACTCACTAGCGGGAGGGGATACGCAGTATTTT. The genes are TRBV6-5 and TRBJ2-3; TRBD2 matches 13 bases. The V gene end was trimmed by 0 bases and the J gene end by 6 bases; junction bases not matched to a gene: 0. The germline CDR1 and CDR2 sequences are MNHEY and SVGAGI. This CDR3 is 15 amino acids long.

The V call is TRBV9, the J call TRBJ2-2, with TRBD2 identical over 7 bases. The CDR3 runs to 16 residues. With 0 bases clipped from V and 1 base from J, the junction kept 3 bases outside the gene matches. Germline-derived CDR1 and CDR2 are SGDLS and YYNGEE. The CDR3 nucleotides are TGTGCCAGCAGCGTAGCTTCGGGAGGGAACACCGGGGAGCTGTTTTTT. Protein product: CASSVASGGNTGELFF. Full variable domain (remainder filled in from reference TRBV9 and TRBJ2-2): DSGVTQTPKHLITATGQRVTLRCSPRSGDLSVYWYQQSLDQGLQFLIQYYNGEERAKGNILERFSAQQFPDLHSELNLSSLELGDSALYFCASSVASGGNTGELFFGEGSRLTVL.

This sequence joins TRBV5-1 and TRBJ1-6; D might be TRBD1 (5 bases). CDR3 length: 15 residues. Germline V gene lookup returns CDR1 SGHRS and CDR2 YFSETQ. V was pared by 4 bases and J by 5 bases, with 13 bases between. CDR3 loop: CASSPGTVDNSPLHF. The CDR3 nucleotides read TGCGCCAGCAGCCCCGGGACGGTAGATAATTCACCCCTCCACTTT.

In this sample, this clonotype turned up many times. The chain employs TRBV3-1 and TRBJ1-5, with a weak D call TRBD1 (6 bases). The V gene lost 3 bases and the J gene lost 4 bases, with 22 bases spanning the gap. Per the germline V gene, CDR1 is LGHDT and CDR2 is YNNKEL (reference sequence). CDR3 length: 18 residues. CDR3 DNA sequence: TGTGCCAGCAGCCAGGGCGAGGGGGTCCAGGTGGGGAATCAGCCCCAGCATTTT. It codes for CASSQGEGVQVGNQPQHF.

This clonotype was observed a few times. For the CDR3, the DNA is TGCAGCGTTGCTGGCGGTGGACAGCTGAACACTGAAGCTTTCTTT. Translated: CSVAGGGQLNTEAFF. V is TRBV29-1 and J is TRBJ1-1; TRBD1 might be the D (6 bases). The germline CDR1 and CDR2 sequences are SQVTM and ANQGSEA. The CDR3 consists of 15 residues. Trimming removed 4 bases from V and 0 bases from J, with 15 bases in between.

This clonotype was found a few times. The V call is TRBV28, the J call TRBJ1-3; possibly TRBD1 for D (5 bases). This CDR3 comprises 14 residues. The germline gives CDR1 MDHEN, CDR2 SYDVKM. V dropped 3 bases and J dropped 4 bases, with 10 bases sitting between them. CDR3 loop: CASSFGAEGNTIYF. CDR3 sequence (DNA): TGTGCCAGCAGTTTCGGGGCGGAGGGAAACACCATATATTTT.

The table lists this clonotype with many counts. In DNA form, the CDR3 reads TGTGCCAGCGGGGGGACAGGGGTTGGTGGAAACACCATATATTTT. Protein product: CASGGTGVGGNTIYF. The rearrangement links TRBV2 to TRBJ1-3, with TRBD1 matching 10 bases. This CDR3 spans 15 amino acids. CDR1 is SNHLY, CDR2 FYNNEI, per germline. Trimming took 8 bases from V and 3 from J; bases not matched to a gene: 7. The full variable domain, its missing parts supplied by reference TRBV2 and TRBJ1-3, is EPEVTQTPSHQVTQMGQEVILRCVPISNHLYFYWYRQILGQKVEFLVSFYNNEISEKSEIFDDQFSVERPDGSNFTLKIRSTKLEDSAMYFCASGGTGVGGNTIYFGEGSWLTVV.

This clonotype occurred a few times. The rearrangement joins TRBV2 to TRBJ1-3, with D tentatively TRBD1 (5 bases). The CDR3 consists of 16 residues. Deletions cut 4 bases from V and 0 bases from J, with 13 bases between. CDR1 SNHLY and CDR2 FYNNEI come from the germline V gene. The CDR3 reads CASSVKGASSGNTIYF. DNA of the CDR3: TGTGCCAGCAGTGTTAAAGGGGCCTCCTCTGGAAACACCATATATTTT.

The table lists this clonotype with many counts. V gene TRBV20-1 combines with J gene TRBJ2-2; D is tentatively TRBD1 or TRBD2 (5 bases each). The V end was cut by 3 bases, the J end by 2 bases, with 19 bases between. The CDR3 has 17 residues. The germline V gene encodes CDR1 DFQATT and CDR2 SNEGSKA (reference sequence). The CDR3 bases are TGCAGTGCTAGGAGGGGCGGTGTTGGGCCTAACACCGGGGAGCTGTTTTTT. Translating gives CSARRGGVGPNTGELFF.

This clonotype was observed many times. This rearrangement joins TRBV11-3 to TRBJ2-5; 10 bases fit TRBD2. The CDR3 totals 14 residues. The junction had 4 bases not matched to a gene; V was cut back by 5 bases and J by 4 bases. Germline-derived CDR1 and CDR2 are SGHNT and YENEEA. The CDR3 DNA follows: TGTGCCAGCAGCCCCCAGCGGGAGGGAGAGACCCAGTACTTC. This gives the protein CASSPQREGETQYF.

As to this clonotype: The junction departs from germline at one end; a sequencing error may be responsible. CDR3 loop: CASSLVPETFYGQYF. The CDR3 DNA is TGTGCCAGCAGCTTAGTTCCCGAGACTTTCTACGGGCAGTACTTC. J is TRBJ2-7 and V is TRBV7-2, with D hard to call. The CDR3 has 15 residues. Looked up from germline, CDR1 is SGHTA and CDR2 is FQGNSA.

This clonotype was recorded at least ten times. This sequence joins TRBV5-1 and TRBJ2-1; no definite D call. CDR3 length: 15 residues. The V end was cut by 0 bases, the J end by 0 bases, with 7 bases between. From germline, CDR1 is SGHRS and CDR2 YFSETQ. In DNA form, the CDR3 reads TGCGCCAGCAGCTTGGATGTTAGCTCCTACAATGAGCAGTTCTTC. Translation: CASSLDVSSYNEQFF.

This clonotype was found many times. The CDR3 sequence is CASSLGGRSTDTQYF. The CDR3 DNA follows: TGTGCCAGCAGTTTAGGGGGCCGAAGCACAGATACGCAGTATTTT. The chain uses TRBV12-3 or TRBV12-4 and TRBJ2-3, with a possible D match to TRBD1 (5 bases). The CDR3 length is 15 residues. Trimming stripped 1 base from V and 0 bases from J, with 8 bases between.

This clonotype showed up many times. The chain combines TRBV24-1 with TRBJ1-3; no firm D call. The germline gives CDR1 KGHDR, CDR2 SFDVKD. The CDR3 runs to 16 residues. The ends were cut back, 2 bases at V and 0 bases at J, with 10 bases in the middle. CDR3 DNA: TGTGCCACCAGTGATTCGGCGGAGTCCTCTGGAAACACCATATATTTT. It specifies CATSDSAESSGNTIYF.